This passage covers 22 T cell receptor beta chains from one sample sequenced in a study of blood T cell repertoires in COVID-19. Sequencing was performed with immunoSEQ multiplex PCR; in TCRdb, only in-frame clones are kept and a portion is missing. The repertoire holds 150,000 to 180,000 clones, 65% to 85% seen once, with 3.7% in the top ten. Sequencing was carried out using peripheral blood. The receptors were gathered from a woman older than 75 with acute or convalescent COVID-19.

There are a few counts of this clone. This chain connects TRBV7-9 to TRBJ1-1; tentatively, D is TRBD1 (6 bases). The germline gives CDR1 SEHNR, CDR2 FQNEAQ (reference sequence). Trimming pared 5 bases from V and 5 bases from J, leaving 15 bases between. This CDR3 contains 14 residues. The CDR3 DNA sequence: TGTGCCAGCAGCCCAAACCCGGACAGAACTGAAGCTTTCTTT. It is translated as CASSPNPDRTEAFF.

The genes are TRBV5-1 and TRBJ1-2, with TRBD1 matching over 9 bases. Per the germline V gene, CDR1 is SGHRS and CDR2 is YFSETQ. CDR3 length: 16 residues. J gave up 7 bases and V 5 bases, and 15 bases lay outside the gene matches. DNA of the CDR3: TGCGCCAGCAGTAGGGGGCTACAGGGGGCGATTGGTGGCTACACCTTC. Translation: CASSRGLQGAIGGYTF.

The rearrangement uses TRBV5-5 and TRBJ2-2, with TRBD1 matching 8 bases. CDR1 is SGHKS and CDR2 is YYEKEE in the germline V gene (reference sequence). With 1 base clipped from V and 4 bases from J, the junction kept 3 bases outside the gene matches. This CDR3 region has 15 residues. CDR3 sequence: CASSLQGAGTGELFF. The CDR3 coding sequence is TGTGCCAGCAGCTTGCAGGGGGCGGGCACCGGGGAGCTGTTTTTT.

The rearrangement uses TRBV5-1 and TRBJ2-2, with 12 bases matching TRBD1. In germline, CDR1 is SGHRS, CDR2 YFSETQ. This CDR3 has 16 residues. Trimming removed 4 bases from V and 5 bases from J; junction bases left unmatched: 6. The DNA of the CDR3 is TGCGCCAGCAGCCTGGGACAGGGGGCCGGGACCGGGGAGCTGTTTTTT. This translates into CASSLGQGAGTGELFF.

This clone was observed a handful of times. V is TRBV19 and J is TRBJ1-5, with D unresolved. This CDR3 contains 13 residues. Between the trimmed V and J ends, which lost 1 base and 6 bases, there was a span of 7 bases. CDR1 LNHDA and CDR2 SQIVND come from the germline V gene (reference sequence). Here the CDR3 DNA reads TGTGCCAGTAGTATAGTTCGGTTTCAGCCCCAGCATTTT. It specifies CASSIVRFQPQHF.

The CDR3 loop reads CASSLVPGTGELFF. The CDR3 coding sequence is TGTGCCAGCAGCTTGGTCCCGGGAACCGGGGAGCTGTTTTTT. The chain combines TRBV5-5 with TRBJ2-2; a possible D gene is TRBD2 (5 bases). V lost 0 bases, J lost 5 bases, and 8 bases lay in between. This CDR3 comprises 14 residues. CDR1 SGHKS and CDR2 YYEKEE come from the germline V gene (reference sequence).

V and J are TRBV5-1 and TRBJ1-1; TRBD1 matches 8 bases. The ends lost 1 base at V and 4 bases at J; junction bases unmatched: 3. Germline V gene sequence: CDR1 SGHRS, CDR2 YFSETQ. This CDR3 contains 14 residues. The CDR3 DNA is TGCGCCAGCAGCTTGACTACAGGGGGCACTGAAGCTTTCTTT. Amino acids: CASSLTTGGTEAFF.

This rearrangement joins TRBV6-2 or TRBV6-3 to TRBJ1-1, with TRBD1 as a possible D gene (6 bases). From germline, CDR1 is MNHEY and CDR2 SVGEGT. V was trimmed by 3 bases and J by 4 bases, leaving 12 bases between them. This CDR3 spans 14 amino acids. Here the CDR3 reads CASSYGQLSTEAFF. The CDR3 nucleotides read TGTGCCAGCAGTTATGGACAGCTTTCCACTGAAGCTTTCTTT.

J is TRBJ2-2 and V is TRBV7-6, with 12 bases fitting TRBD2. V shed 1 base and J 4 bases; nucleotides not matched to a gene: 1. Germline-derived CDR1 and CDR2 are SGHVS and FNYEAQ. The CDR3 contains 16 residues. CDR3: CASSLGTSGVTGELFF. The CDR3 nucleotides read TGTGCCAGCAGCTTAGGGACTAGCGGGGTCACCGGGGAGCTGTTTTTT.

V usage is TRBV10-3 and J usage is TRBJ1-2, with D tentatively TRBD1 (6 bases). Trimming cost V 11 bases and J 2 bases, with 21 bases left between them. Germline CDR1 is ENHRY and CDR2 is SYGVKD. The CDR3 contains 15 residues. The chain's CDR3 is CALNRGNGRNYGYTF. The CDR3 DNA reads TGTGCCCTCAATAGGGGGAACGGACGGAACTATGGCTACACCTTC.

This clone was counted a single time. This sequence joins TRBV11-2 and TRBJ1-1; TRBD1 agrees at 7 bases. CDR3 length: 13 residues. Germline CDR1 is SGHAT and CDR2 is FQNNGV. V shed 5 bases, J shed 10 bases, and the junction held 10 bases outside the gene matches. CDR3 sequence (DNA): TGTGCCAGCAGCCCCACCGGGGCAGGGGGAGCTTTCTTT. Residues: CASSPTGAGGAFF.

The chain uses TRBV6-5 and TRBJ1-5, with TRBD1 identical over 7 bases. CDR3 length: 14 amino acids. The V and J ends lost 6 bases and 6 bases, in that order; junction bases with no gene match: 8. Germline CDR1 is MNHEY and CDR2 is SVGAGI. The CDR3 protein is CASSPGQNSQPQHF. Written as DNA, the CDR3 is TGTGCCAGCAGCCCGGGACAGAATTCTCAGCCCCAGCATTTT.

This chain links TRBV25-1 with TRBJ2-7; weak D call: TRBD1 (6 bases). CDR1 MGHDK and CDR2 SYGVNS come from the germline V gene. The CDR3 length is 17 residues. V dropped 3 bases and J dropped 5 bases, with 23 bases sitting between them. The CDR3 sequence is CASSENTGSTFSDEQYF. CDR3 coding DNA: TGTGCCAGCAGTGAGAATACAGGGAGTACTTTTAGCGACGAGCAGTACTTC.

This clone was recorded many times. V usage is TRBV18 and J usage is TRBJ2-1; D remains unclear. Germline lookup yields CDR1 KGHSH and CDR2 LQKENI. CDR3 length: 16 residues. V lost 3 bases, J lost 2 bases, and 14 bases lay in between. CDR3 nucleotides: TGTGCCAGCTCACCCGTGAACAGAGCCACCTACAATGAGCAGTTCTTC. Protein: CASSPVNRATYNEQFF.

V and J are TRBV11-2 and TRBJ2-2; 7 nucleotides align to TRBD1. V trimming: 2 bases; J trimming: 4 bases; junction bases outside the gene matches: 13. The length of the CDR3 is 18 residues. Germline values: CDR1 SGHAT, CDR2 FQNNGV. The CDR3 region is CASSLRSPPTGFTGELFF. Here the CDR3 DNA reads TGTGCCAGCAGCTTAAGGTCCCCCCCGACAGGGTTCACCGGGGAGCTGTTTTTT.

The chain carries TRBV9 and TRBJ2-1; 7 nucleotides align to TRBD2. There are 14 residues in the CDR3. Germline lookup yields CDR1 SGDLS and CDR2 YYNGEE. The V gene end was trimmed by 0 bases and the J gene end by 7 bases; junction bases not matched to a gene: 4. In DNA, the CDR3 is TGTGCCAGCAGCGTAGGGCTCGGGAGGAATGAGCAGTTCTTC. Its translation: CASSVGLGRNEQFF.

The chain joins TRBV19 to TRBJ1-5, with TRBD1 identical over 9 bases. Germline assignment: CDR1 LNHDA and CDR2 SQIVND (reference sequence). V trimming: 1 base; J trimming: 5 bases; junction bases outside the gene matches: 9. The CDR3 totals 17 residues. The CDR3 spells CASSIGSIRTGDQPQHF. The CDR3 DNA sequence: TGTGCCAGTAGTATAGGTTCGATTAGGACAGGGGATCAGCCCCAGCATTTT.

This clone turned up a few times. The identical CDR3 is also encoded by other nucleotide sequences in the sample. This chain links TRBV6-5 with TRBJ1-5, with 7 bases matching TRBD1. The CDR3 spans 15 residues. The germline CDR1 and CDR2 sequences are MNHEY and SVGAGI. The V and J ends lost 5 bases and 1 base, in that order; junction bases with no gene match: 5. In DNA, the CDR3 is TGTGCCAGCAGTCTCCAGGGGGGAAGCAATCAGCCCCAGCATTTT. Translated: CASSLQGGSNQPQHF.

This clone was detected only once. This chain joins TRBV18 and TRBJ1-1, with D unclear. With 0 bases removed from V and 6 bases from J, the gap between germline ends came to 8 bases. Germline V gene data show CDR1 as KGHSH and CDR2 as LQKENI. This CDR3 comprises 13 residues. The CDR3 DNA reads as TGTGCCAGCTCACCACCAAACATCCCTGAAGCTTTCTTT. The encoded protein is CASSPPNIPEAFF.

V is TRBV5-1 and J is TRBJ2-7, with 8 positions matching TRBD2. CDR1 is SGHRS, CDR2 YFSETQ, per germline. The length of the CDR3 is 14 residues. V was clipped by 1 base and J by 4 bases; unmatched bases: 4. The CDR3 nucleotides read TGCGCCAGCAGCTTGTGGTCGGGGGGGTACGAGCAGTACTTC. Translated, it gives CASSLWSGGYEQYF. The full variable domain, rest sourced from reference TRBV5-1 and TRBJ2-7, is KAGVTQTPRYLIKTRGQQVTLSCSPISGHRSVSWYQQTPGQGLQFLFEYFSETQRNKGNFPGRFSGRQFSNSRSEMNVSTLELGDSALYLCASSLWSGGYEQYFGPGTRLTVT.

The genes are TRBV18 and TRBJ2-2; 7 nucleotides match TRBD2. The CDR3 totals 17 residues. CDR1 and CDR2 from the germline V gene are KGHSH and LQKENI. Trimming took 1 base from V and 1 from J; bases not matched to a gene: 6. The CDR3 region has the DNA TGTGCCAGCTCACCACAGGCCCCGGGGGGGAACACCGGGGAGCTGTTTTTT. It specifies CASSPQAPGGNTGELFF.

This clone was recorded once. DNA for the CDR3: TGTGCCAGTAGTCGGGTAGGGGGGGCTGCAGATACGCAGTATTTT. Amino acids: CASSRVGGAADTQYF. The gene calls are TRBV19 and TRBJ2-3; D is perhaps TRBD2 (7 bases). The length of the CDR3 is 15 residues. Trimming took off 5 bases at V and 4 bases at J, with 16 bases between the two ends. In germline, CDR1 is LNHDA, CDR2 SQIVND (reference sequence). The full variable domain, with the rest looked up from reference TRBV19 and TRBJ2-3, is DGGITQSPKYLFRKEGQNVTLSCEQNLNHDAMYWYRQDPGQGLRLIYYSQIVNDFQKGDIAEGYSVSREKKESFPLTVTSAQKNPTAFYLCASSRVGGAADTQYFGPGTRLTVL.